Below, 17 T cell receptor beta chains from the same sample are listed, as sequenced in a study of OX40 agonist ivuxolimab in advanced cancers. Repertoires were generated with immunoSEQ multiplex PCR, while TCRdb's copy carries only in-frame clones and drops some. The sample has about 34,000 clones; roughly 91% are singletons. Sample: CD4+ or CD8+ T cells sorted from blood, taken in a trial of the OX40 agonist ivuxolimab. These receptor sequences come from an adult with an advanced solid tumor such as melanoma, head and neck, liver or kidney cancer.

The chain's CDR3 is CASSLQGYEQYF. The CDR3 DNA reads TGCGCCAGCAGCTTGCAGGGCTACGAGCAGTACTTC. The rearrangement joins TRBV5-1 to TRBJ2-7, with D tentatively TRBD1 (5 bases). CDR1 is SGHRS and CDR2 is YFSETQ in the germline V gene. V lost 1 base, J lost 3 bases, and 5 bases lay in between. This CDR3 has 12 residues.

The chain links TRBV7-9 to TRBJ1-1, with D unresolved. This CDR3 is 13 amino acids long. Trimming removed 1 base at V and 1 base at J, with 4 bases between. Germline lookup yields CDR1 SEHNR and CDR2 FQNEAQ (reference sequence). CDR3 DNA sequence: TGTGCCAGCAGCTTAGAACGGAACACTGAAGCTTTCTTT. Its protein product is CASSLERNTEAFF.

The rearrangement uses TRBV7-2 and TRBJ2-7; the match to TRBD2 covers 10 bases. The V gene end was trimmed by 10 bases and the J gene end by 5 bases; junction bases not matched to a gene: 14. The CDR3 is made up of 15 amino acids. Germline V lookup: CDR1 SGHTA, CDR2 FQGNSA. CDR3 loop: CATPPLAGESNEQYF. The CDR3 nucleotides are TGTGCCACCCCCCCCCTAGCGGGAGAAAGTAACGAGCAGTACTTC.

This chain joins TRBV28 and TRBJ2-2; 9 bases map to TRBD1. Germline-derived CDR1 and CDR2 are MDHEN and SYDVKM. The trim removed 6 bases at V and 5 bases at J, leaving 13 bases unmatched. CDR3 size: 17 residues. In DNA form, the CDR3 reads TGTGCCAGCAGCCCAGTAGCGACAGGGGGATATACCGGGGAGCTGTTTTTT. It encodes CASSPVATGGYTGELFF.

The chain joins TRBV7-2 to TRBJ2-5; either TRBD1 or TRBD2 may supply D (5 bases each). The end of the DNA is better explained by TRBJ2-7, so the J call may be wrong. This CDR3 is 14 amino acids long. Germline lookup yields CDR1 SGHTA and CDR2 FQGNSA. The CDR3 spells CASSNSGPPYEQYF. The CDR3 DNA sequence: TGTGCCAGCAGCAACTCGGGACCCCCCTACGAGCAGTACTTC.

The chain joins TRBV19 to TRBJ2-3; TRBD2 agrees at 7 bases. The germline V gene has CDR1 LNHDA and CDR2 SQIVND (reference sequence). The CDR3 length is 17 residues. The ends lost 1 base at V and 0 bases at J; junction bases unmatched: 7. The CDR3 region is CASSIGGGIHSTDTQYF. Written as DNA, the CDR3 is TGTGCCAGTAGTATAGGGGGGGGAATACATAGCACAGATACGCAGTATTTT.

This chain joins TRBV27 and TRBJ1-1; D unresolved. The CDR3 contains 20 residues. V was trimmed by 1 base and J by 0 bases, leaving 24 bases between them. Germline V gives CDR1 MNHEY, CDR2 SMNVEV (reference sequence). Here the CDR3 DNA reads TGTGCCAGCAGTTTATATGGGCGTGTTTCGGAAACCGAGATGAACACTGAAGCTTTCTTT. The encoded protein is CASSLYGRVSETEMNTEAFF.

The chain has TRBV2 and TRBJ2-3; 12 bases map to TRBD2. The CDR3 covers 16 residues. V was clipped by 6 bases and J by 5 bases; unmatched bases: 9. CDR1 and CDR2 (germline): SNHLY, FYNNEI. DNA of the CDR3: TGTGCCAGCAGGAGACTAGCGGGAGATGAGGGAGATACGCAGTATTTT. Its translation is CASRRLAGDEGDTQYF.

The chain uses TRBV30 and TRBJ2-5; 13 bases are shared with TRBD2. The CDR3 extends over 20 amino acids. Losses at the gene ends were 1 base for V and 2 bases for J; bases not matched to a gene: 16. CDR1 GTSNPN and CDR2 SVGIG come from the germline V gene (reference sequence). Written as DNA, the CDR3 is TGTGCCTGGAGTGCGGGACTAGCGGGATTTTTAACGGTGGGGCAAGAGACCCAGTACTTC. Its translation: CAWSAGLAGFLTVGQETQYF. Complete variable domain (other parts from reference TRBV30 and TRBJ2-5): SQTIHQWPATLVQPVGSPLSLECTVEGTSNPNLYWYRQAAGRGLQLLFYSVGIGQISSEVPQNLSASRPQDRQFILSSKKLLLSDSGFYLCAWSAGLAGFLTVGQETQYFGPGTRLLVL.

The V gene is TRBV6-6, the J gene TRBJ1-2; weak D call: TRBD1 (5 bases). The V gene's germline CDR1 is MNHNY and CDR2 SVGAGI (reference sequence). Trimming cost V 6 bases and J 7 bases, with 24 bases left between them. This CDR3 region has 16 residues. CDR3 DNA: TGTGCCAGCAGCCTTAGGAAAACGACAGTCAGCATTGGCTACACCTTC. Translating it yields CASSLRKTTVSIGYTF.

The chain carries TRBV18 and TRBJ2-3; possibly TRBD1 for D (6 bases). Trimming removed 4 bases at V and 2 bases at J, with 13 bases between. Germline CDR1 and CDR2: KGHSH and LQKENI. This CDR3 region has 15 residues. As DNA, the CDR3 is TGTGCCAGCTCACAGGGGGACGGACTCACAGATACGCAGTATTTT. Translated, it gives CASSQGDGLTDTQYF.

The chain links TRBV5-1 to TRBJ2-1, with D hard to call. Germline CDR1 reads SGHRS; CDR2 reads YFSETQ. With 0 bases removed from V and 4 bases from J, the gap between germline ends came to 11 bases. CDR3 length equals 15 residues. CDR3 sequence: CASSLEATPYNEQFF. The CDR3 DNA reads TGCGCCAGCAGCTTGGAGGCTACGCCTTACAATGAGCAGTTCTTC.

The V and J genes are TRBV10-3 and TRBJ1-5; D is possibly TRBD1 (5 bases). Germline V gene sequence: CDR1 ENHRY, CDR2 SYGVKD. The ends were cut back, 4 bases at V and 3 bases at J, with 10 bases in the middle. This CDR3 is built from 14 residues. The CDR3 sequence is CAISGDRDNQPQHF. In DNA, the CDR3 is TGTGCCATCAGTGGAGACAGAGACAATCAGCCCCAGCATTTT.

CDR3 loop: CASSVDGTSPNEQFF. As DNA, the CDR3 is TGTGCCAGCAGCGTAGATGGGACTAGCCCCAATGAGCAGTTCTTC. The chain couples TRBV9 to TRBJ2-1, with 9 bases matching TRBD2. Germline CDR1 reads SGDLS; CDR2 reads YYNGEE. V gave up 0 bases and J gave up 6 bases; unmatched junction bases: 4. The CDR3 runs 15 residues.

This clone showed up just once. The rearrangement joins TRBV30 to TRBJ1-1; D is undetermined. The CDR3 is made up of 15 amino acids. Per germline, CDR1 GTSNPN and CDR2 SVGIG (reference sequence). The V and J ends lost 4 bases and 6 bases respectively, with 21 bases between them. The CDR3 loop is CAWTRNLGSGAEAFF. The CDR3 region has the DNA TGTGCCTGGACCCGAAATTTGGGGTCGGGCGCTGAAGCTTTCTTT.

The chain's CDR3 is CASSSLPRRVRSYEQYF. DNA for the CDR3: TGTGCCAGCAGCTCGCTCCCCCGCAGGGTGAGGTCCTACGAGCAGTACTTC. The rearrangement joins TRBV5-6 to TRBJ2-7, with D possibly matching TRBD1 (5 bases). From germline, CDR1 is SGHDT and CDR2 YYEEEE. With 3 bases removed from V and 1 base from J, the gap between germline ends came to 20 bases. The CDR3 runs to 17 residues.

This chain connects TRBV19 to TRBJ2-7; 9 nucleotides align to TRBD1. Per germline, CDR1 LNHDA and CDR2 SQIVND (reference sequence). The CDR3 runs 17 residues. After removal of 3 bases from V and 2 bases from J, the junction contained 11 bases not matched to a gene. CDR3 sequence: CASSMNRGPLDTYEQYF. In nucleotides, the CDR3 is TGTGCCAGTAGTATGAACAGGGGGCCACTAGATACCTACGAGCAGTACTTC.